This entry concerns a single T cell receptor (beta chain). The antigen remains unidentified. The sample belongs to a study of cytomegalovirus exposure and HLA in healthy donors. Turning to the study itself: A prior analysis found 100 million to 140 million unique TCR beta sequences from some 190 million T cells. General study results and limits: Specificity of a few CMV-associated chains for CMV antigens was verified in vitro. As a later analysis showed, a missense DCLRE1C variant was linked to trimming of TCR beta V- and J-genes. Reports indicate that TCR beta sequences accurately predicted the HLA-A and HLA-B alleles of most subjects.

Primers included in the PCR were 60 Vbeta and 13 Jbeta primers. Generated by immunoSEQ multiplex PCR, the TCRdb table keeps only in-frame clones and is missing some. The sample has some 140,000 clones, 70% to 80% seen once. The sequencing input was PBMCs. This clonotype was sampled from a man under 40 in good health and CMV-seropositive.

Written as DNA, the CDR3 is TGCGCCAGCAGCTCCGTCCCTCAGTCTTTACTAGGGGGCTACACCTTC. Protein sequence: CASSSVPQSLLGGYTF. The rearrangement uses TRBV5-1 and TRBJ1-2; D is uncertain. V lost 3 bases, J lost 8 bases, and 23 bases lay in between. This CDR3 is 16 amino acids long. CDR1 is SGHRS and CDR2 is YFSETQ in the germline V gene.